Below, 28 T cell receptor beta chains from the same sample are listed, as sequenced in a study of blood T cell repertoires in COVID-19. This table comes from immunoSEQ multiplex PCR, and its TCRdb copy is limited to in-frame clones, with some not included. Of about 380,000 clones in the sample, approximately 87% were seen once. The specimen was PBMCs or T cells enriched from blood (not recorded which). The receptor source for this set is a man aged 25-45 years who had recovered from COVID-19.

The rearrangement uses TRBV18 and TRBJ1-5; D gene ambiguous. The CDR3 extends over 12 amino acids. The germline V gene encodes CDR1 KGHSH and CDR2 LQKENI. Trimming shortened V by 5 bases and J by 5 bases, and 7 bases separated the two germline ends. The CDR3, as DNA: TGTGCCAGCTCAGAGCCCTATCAGCCCCAGCATTTT. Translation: CASSEPYQPQHF.

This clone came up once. The CDR3 loop reads CAWSVRGVRYTIYF. DNA for the CDR3: TGTGCCTGGAGTGTACGGGGGGTGAGATACACCATATATTTT. The genes are TRBV30 and TRBJ1-3; D is possibly TRBD1 (5 bases). Germline V CDR1 and CDR2: GTSNPN, SVGIG (reference sequence). V was clipped by 0 bases and J by 8 bases, with 14 bases between them. The CDR3 contains 14 residues. Based on the CDR3 plus reference TRBV30 and TRBJ1-3, the full variable domain is SQTIHQWPATLVQPVGSPLSLECTVEGTSNPNLYWYRQAAGRGLQLLFYSVGIGQISSEVPQNLSASRPQDRQFILSSKKLLLSDSGFYLCAWSVRGVRYTIYFGEGSWLTVV.

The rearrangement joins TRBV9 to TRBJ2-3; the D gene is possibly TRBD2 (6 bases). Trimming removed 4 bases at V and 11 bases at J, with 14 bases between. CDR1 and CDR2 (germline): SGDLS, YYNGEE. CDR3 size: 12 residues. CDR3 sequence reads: CASSPRGSGQYF. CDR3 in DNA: TGTGCCAGCAGCCCGCGGGGTTCGGGGCAGTATTTT. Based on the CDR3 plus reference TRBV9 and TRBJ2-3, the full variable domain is DSGVTQTPKHLITATGQRVTLRCSPRSGDLSVYWYQQSLDQGLQFLIQYYNGEERAKGNILERFSAQQFPDLHSELNLSSLELGDSALYFCASSPRGSGQYFGPGTRLTVL.

CDR3: CASSTGQVNTGELFF. The DNA of the CDR3 is TGTGCCAGCAGCACCGGACAGGTGAACACCGGGGAGCTGTTTTTT. This chain links TRBV9 with TRBJ2-2; 7 nucleotides match TRBD1. The germline CDR1 and CDR2 sequences are SGDLS and YYNGEE. CDR3 size: 15 residues. The junction had 4 bases not matched to a gene; V was cut back by 4 bases and J by 1 base.

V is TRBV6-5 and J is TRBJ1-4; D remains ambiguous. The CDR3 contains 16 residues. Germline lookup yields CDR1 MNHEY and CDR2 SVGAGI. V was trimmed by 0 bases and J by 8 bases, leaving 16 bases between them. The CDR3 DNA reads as TGTGCCAGCAGTTACTCGTCCCGGAGTACTTTCGAAAAACTGTTTTTT. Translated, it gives CASSYSSRSTFEKLFF.

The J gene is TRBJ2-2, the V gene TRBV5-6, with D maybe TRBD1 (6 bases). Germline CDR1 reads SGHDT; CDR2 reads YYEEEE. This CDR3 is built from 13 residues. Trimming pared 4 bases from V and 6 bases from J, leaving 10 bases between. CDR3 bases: TGTGCCAGCAGCACACAGGGTCCCGGGGAGCTGTTTTTT. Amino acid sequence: CASSTQGPGELFF.

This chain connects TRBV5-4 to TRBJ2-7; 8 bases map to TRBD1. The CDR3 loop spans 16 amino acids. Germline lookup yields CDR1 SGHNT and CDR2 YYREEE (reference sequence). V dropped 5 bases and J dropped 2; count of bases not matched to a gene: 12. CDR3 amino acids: CASSSQGQGGTYEQYF. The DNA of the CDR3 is TGTGCCAGCAGTTCCCAAGGACAGGGTGGGACCTACGAGCAGTACTTC.

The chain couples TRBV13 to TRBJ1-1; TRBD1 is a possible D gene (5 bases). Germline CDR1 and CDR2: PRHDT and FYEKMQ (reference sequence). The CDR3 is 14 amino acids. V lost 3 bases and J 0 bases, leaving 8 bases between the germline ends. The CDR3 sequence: CASSFRGLNTEAFF. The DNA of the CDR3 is TGTGCCAGCAGCTTTAGGGGATTGAACACTGAAGCTTTCTTT. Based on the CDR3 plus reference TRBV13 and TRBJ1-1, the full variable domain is AAGVIQSPRHLIKEKRETATLKCYPIPRHDTVYWYQQGPGQDPQFLISFYEKMQSDKGSIPDRFSAQQFSDYHSELNMSSLELGDSALYFCASSFRGLNTEAFFGQGTRLTVV.

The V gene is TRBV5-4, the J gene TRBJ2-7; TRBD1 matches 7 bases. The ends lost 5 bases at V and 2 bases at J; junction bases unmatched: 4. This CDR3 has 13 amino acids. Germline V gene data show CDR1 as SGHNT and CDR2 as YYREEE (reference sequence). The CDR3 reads CASSYDRAYEQYF. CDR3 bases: TGTGCCAGCAGTTATGACAGGGCCTACGAGCAGTACTTC.

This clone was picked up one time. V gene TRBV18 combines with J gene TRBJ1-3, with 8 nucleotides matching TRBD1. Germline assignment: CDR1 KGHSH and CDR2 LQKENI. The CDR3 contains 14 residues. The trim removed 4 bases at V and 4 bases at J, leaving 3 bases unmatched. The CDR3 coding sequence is TGTGCCAGCTCACAGACAGGGGTCGGAAACACCATATATTTT. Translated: CASSQTGVGNTIYF.

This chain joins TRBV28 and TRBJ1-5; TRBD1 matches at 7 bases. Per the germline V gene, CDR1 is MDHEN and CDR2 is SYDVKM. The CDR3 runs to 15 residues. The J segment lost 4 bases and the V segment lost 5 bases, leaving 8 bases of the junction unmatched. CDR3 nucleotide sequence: TGTGCCAGCAGTGGCACAGGGGTGGGGAATCAGCCCCAGCATTTT. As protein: CASSGTGVGNQPQHF.

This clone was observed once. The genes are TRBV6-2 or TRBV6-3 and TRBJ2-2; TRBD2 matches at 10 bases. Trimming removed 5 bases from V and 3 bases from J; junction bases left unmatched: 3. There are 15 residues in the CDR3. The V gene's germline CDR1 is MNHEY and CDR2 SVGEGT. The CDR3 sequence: CASSLAGAYTGELFF. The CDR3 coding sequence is TGTGCCAGCAGTCTAGCGGGGGCCTACACCGGGGAGCTGTTTTTT.

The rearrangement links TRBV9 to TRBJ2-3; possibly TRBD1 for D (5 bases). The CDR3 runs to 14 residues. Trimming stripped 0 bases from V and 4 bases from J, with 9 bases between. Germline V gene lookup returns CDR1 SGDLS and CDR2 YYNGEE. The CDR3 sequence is CASSVASRADTQYF. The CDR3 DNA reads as TGTGCCAGCAGCGTAGCGAGCAGGGCAGATACGCAGTATTTT.

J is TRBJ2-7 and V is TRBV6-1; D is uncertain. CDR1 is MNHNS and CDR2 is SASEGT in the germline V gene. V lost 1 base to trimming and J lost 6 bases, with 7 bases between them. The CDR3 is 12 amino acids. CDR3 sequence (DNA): TGTGCCAGCAGTGAAGTGGCTGTCGAGCAGTACTTC. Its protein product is CASSEVAVEQYF.

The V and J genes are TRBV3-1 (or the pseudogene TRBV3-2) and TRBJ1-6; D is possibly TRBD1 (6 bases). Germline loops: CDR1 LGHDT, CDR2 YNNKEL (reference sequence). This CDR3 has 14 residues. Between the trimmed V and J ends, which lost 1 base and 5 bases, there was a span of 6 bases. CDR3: CASSQGQDNSPLHF. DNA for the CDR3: TGTGCCAGCAGCCAAGGACAGGATAATTCACCCCTCCACTTT.

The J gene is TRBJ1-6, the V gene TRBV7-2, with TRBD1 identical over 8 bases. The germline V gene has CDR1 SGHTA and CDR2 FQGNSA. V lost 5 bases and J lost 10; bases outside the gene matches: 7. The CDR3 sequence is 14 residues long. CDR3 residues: CASSPGQGSSPLHF. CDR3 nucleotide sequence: TGTGCCAGCAGCCCCGGACAGGGTTCCTCACCCCTCCACTTT.

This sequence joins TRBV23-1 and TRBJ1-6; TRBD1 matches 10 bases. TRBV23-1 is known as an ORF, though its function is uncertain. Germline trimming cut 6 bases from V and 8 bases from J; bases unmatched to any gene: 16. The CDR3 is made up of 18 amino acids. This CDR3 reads CASSHPSGEGQGHSPLHF. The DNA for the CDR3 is TGCGCCAGCAGCCATCCTTCGGGGGAGGGACAGGGGCATTCACCCCTCCACTTT.

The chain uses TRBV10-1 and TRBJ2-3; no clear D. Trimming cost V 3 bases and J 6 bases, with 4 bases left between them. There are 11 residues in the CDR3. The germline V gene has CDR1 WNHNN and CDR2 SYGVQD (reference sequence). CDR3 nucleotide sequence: TGCGCCAGCAGTGATCGGGATACGCAGTATTTT. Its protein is CASSDRDTQYF.

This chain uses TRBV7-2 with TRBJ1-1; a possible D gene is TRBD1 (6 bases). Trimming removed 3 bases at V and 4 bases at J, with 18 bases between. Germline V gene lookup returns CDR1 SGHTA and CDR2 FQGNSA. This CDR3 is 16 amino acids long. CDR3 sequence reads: CASSFPSSGAITEAFF. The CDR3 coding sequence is TGTGCCAGCAGCTTCCCTAGCTCAGGGGCCATCACTGAAGCTTTCTTT.

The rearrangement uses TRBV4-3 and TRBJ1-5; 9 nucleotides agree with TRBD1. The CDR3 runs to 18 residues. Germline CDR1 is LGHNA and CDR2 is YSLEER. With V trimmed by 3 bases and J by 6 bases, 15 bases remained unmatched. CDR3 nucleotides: TGCGCCAGCAGCCACTCTATGTATTGGGGACAGGGTTCTCAGCCCCAGCATTTT. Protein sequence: CASSHSMYWGQGSQPQHF.

DNA of the CDR3: TGCGCCAGCAGCCACGTTAGCGGTTCCACAGATACGCAGTATTTT. Residues: CASSHVSGSTDTQYF. The genes are TRBV4-3 and TRBJ2-3; weak D call: TRBD2 (6 bases). V shed 3 bases and J shed 2 bases, with 12 bases lying between them. Germline V gives CDR1 LGHNA, CDR2 YSLEER. The CDR3 is 15 residues long.

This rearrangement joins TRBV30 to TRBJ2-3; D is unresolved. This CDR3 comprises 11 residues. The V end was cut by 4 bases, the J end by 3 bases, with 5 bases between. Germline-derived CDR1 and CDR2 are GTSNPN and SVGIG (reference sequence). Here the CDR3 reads CAWTTTDTQYF. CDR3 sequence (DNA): TGTGCCTGGACTACTACAGATACGCAGTATTTT.

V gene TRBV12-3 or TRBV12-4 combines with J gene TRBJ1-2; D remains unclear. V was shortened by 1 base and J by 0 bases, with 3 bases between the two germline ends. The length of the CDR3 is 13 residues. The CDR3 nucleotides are TGTGCCAGCAGTTTAGTAGCTAACTATGGCTACACCTTC. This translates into CASSLVANYGYTF.

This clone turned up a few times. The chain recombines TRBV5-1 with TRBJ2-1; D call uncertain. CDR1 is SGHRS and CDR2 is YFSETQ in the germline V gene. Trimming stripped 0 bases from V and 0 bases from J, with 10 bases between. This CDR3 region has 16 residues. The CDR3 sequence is CASSLAGRVSYNEQFF. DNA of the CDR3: TGCGCCAGCAGCTTGGCGGGTCGCGTCTCCTACAATGAGCAGTTCTTC.

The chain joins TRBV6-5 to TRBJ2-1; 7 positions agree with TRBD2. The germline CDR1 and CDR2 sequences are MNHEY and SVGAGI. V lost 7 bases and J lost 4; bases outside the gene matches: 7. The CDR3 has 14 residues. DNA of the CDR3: TGTGCCAGCAACCTGGGGCGGGGGTACAATGAGCAGTTCTTC. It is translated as CASNLGRGYNEQFF.

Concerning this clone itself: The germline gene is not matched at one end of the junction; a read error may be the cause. CDR3 residues: CASSFTPSSTRELFF. The DNA for the CDR3 is TGTGCCAGCAGCTTTACCCCCTCTAGCACCCGGGAGCTGTTTTTT. This chain joins TRBV11-3 and TRBJ2-2; maybe TRBD2 (5 bases). The CDR3 has 15 residues. Germline V gene data show CDR1 as SGHNT and CDR2 as YENEEA.

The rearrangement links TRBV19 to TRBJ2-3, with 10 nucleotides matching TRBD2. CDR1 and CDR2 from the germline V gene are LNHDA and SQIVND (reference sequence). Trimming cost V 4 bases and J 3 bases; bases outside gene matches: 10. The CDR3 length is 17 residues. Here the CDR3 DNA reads TGTGCCAGTAGTACCAGCCGGACTAGCGGAGGTACAGATACGCAGTATTTT. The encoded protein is CASSTSRTSGGTDTQYF.

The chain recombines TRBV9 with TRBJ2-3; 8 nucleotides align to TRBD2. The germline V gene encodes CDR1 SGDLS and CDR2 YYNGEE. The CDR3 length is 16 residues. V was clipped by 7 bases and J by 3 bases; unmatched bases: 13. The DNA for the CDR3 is TGTGCCAGCTTCGCTCAGCGGGGGTGGGTAACAGATACGCAGTATTTT. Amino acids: CASFAQRGWVTDTQYF.